This TCR beta chain was recovered during a study of CD8 T cells in ankylosing spondylitis. Study-wide results and limits: A motif of eight or nine highly homologous TCR beta variants was seen as apparently characteristic of ankylosing spondylitis blood. Peripheral blood held disease-linked clones only at relatively low frequency, and these were CD8+. Reports say disease-linked clones showed up significantly more in matched ankylosing spondylitis synovial fluid.

TCRdb used MiXCR to reprocess the 5' RACE reads, holding one entry per CDR3 protein. The table includes 330,000 or so distinct CDR3 sequences, approximately 8.2% detected once. A remark on this clonotype: Its antigen is undetermined.

CDR3 size: 16 residues. V and J are TRBV21-1 and TRBJ2-7; TRBD1 is taken as the D call from the table, unchecked against the DNA. TRBV21-1 is deemed a pseudogene. The sample taken for sequencing was blood, either unsorted or a sorted T cell fraction (not recorded which). This clonotype was sampled from a male donor with ankylosing spondylitis. For the CDR3, the DNA is TGTGCCAGCAGTTTCCCGTGCCGGGACAGACATTACGAGCAGTACTTC. This encodes CASSFPCRDRHYEQYF.